Below, 6 T cell receptor beta chains from the same sample are listed, as sequenced in a study of T cell repertoires in cytomegalovirus infection. TCRdb independently ran MiXCR on the reads; one entry per CDR3 protein. The table includes more than 350,000 distinct CDR3 sequences, approximately 31% detected once. The sequencing sample was made of PBMCs. The source is a human donor in good health (CMV status not recorded). Some clones in this sample may be carry-over from other donors' samples.

In this sample, this clonotype turned up many times. The chain uses TRBV6-4 and TRBJ2-3; 7 bases agree with TRBD1. There are 14 residues in the CDR3. From germline, CDR1 is MRHNA and CDR2 SNTAGT. V lost 2 bases, J lost 4 bases, and 3 bases stayed unmatched. DNA of the CDR3: TGTGCCAGCAGTGACGGGCAGGGGGCAGATACGCAGTATTTT. This codes for CASSDGQGADTQYF.

This clonotype was counted only a few times. The V gene is TRBV28, the J gene TRBJ1-5, with D possibly matching TRBD1 (5 bases). Germline loops: CDR1 MDHEN, CDR2 SYDVKM. Between the trimmed V and J ends, which lost 4 bases and 5 bases, there was a span of 15 bases. The CDR3 loop spans 15 amino acids. The CDR3 region has the DNA TGTGCCAGCAGTTCCGGGACTTATACTCATCAGCCCCAGCATTTT. Translated, it gives CASSSGTYTHQPQHF.

The rearrangement uses TRBV2 and TRBJ2-1, with D possibly being TRBD1 (6 bases). This CDR3 region has 12 residues. Germline-derived CDR1 and CDR2 are SNHLY and FYNNEI. Trimming shortened V by 5 bases and J by 10 bases, and 12 bases separated the two germline ends. CDR3 loop: CASSNSGTEQFF. In DNA, the CDR3 is TGTGCCAGCAGTAACTCCGGGACAGAGCAGTTCTTC.

J is TRBJ2-2 and V is TRBV12-5, with D possibly being TRBD2 (6 bases). The CDR3 has 13 residues. Germline CDR1 reads LGHNT; CDR2 reads FRNRAP. V gave up 6 bases and J gave up 3 bases, with 8 bases separating them. CDR3 amino acids: CASGPGDTGELFF. In DNA form, the CDR3 reads TGTGCTAGTGGCCCGGGGGACACCGGGGAGCTGTTTTTT.

A few counts support this clonotype. This chain links TRBV6-2 or TRBV6-3 with TRBJ2-5, with D possibly being TRBD1 (5 bases). The V end was cut by 7 bases, the J end by 0 bases, with 6 bases between. This CDR3 is 12 amino acids long. The V gene's germline CDR1 is MNHEY and CDR2 SVGEGT. This chain's CDR3 is CASTGHQETQYF. The CDR3 nucleotides read TGTGCCAGCACAGGGCACCAAGAGACCCAGTACTTC.

The gene calls are TRBV7-9 and TRBJ1-1, with 8 bases aligning to TRBD1. Germline values: CDR1 SEHNR, CDR2 FQNEAQ (reference sequence). The V segment lost 5 bases and the J segment 6 bases; nucleotides outside the gene matches: 5. The CDR3 length is 13 residues. CDR3: CASSQAGGPEAFF. The CDR3, as DNA: TGTGCCAGCAGCCAAGCAGGGGGCCCTGAAGCTTTCTTT.